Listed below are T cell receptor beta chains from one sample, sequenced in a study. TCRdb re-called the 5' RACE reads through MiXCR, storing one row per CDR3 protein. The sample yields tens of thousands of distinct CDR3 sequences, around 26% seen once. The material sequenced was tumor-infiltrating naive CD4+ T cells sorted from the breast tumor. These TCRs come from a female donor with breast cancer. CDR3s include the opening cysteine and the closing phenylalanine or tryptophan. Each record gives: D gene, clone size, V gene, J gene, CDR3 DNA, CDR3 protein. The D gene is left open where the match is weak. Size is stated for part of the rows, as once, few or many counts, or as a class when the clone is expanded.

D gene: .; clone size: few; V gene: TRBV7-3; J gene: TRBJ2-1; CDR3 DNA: TGTGCCAGCGCCCGCGGTAGGGGAACCTACAATGAGCAGTTCTTC; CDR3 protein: CASARGRGTYNEQFF
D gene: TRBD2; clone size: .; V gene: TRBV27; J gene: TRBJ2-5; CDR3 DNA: TGTGCCAGCAGTCCGGAAAAGCGGGGGCCGTGGGCCCAGTACTTC; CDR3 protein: CASSPEKRGPWAQYF
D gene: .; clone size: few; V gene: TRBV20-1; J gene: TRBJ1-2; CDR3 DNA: TGCAGTGCTAGGCATCCGGGCTACCGGGGATGGGGCTACACCTTC; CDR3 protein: CSARHPGYRGWGYTF
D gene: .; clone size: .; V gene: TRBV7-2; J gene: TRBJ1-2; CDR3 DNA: TGTGCCAGCAGCTTAGCTGGCAAGCAGGGGGGCTACACCTTC; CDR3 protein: CASSLAGKQGGYTF
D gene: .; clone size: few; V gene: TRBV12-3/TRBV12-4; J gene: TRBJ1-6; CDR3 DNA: TGTGCCAGTCAGCTTGGGACGGGCTCCTATAATTCACCCCTCCACTTT; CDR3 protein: CASQLGTGSYNSPLHF
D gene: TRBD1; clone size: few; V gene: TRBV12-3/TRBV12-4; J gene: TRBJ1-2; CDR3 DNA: TGTGCCAGCAAACAGGGGCGCCGGGACTATGGCTACACCTTC; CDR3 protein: CASKQGRRDYGYTF
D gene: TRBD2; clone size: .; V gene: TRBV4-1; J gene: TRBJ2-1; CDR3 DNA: TGCGCCAGCAGCCAAGACTCACTAGCGGGAGGGACTGAGCAGTTCTTC; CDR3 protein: CASSQDSLAGGTEQFF
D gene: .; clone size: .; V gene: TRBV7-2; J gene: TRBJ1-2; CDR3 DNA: TGTGCCAGCTGTCCTTACATCCAGCGGGATGGCTACACCTTC; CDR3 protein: CASCPYIQRDGYTF
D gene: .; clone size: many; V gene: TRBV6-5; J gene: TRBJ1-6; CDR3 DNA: TGTGCCAGCAGTTACGGAGGGGGGGCGCGGAATTCACCCCTCCACTTT; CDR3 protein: CASSYGGGARNSPLHF
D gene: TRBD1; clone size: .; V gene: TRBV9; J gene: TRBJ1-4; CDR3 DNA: TGTGCCAGCAGCGAACTCGGGACAGGGAGGGAAAAACTGTTTTTT; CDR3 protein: CASSELGTGREKLFF
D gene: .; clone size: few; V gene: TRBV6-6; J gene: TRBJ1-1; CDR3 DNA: TGTGCCAGCATCCTAGGGGGGAACACTGAAGCTTTCTTT; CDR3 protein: CASILGGNTEAFF
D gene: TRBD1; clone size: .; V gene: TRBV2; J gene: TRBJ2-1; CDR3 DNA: TGTGCCAGCGATGGGACAGGGGGTCTCAATGAGCAGTTCTTC; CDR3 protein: CASDGTGGLNEQFF
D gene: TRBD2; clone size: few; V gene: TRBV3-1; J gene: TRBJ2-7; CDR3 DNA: TGTGCCAGCAGCCAAGATGGCGGCGGGAGGGCCGATTTTGAGCAGTACTTC; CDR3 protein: CASSQDGGGRADFEQYF
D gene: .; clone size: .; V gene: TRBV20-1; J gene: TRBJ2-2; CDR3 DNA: TGCAGTGCCCCACCGGGGCCACGTGGGACCGGGGAGCTGTTTTTT; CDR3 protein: CSAPPGPRGTGELFF
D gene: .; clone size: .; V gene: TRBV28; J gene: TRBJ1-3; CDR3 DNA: TGTGCCAGCAGTGATATGCGCGGGAACTCTGGAAACACCATATATTTT; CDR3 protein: CASSDMRGNSGNTIYF
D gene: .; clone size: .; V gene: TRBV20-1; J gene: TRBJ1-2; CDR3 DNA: TGCAGTGCTAGAGATTCAGGGACGGGCGGCTACACCTTC; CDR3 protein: CSARDSGTGGYTF
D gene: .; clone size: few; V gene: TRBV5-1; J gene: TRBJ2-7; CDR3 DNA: TGCGCCAGCAGCACGGGGGTCTACGAGCAGTACTTC; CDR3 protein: CASSTGVYEQYF
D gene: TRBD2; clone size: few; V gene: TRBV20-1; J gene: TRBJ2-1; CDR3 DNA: TGCAGTGCTACTAGGGGACTAGCGGGAGGGCCTGAGCAGTTCTTC; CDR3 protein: CSATRGLAGGPEQFF
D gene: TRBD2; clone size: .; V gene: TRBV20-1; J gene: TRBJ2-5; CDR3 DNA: TGCAGTGCTAGAGATGAGTCCAGGAGCGGGAGGGCCTGGGAGACCCAGTACTTC; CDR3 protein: CSARDESRSGRAWETQYF
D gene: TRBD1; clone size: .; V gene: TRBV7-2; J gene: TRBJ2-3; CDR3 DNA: TGTGCCAGCAGCTTAGTACAGGGGGCAGATACGCAGTATTTT; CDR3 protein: CASSLVQGADTQYF
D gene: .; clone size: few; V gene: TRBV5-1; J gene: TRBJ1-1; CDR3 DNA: TGCGCCAGCAGTCCCAAGGGGGGCACTGAAGCTTTCTTT; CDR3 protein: CASSPKGGTEAFF
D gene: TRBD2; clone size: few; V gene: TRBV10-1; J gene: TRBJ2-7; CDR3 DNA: TGCGCCAGCAGTCGGGCGGGAGGATACGAGCAGTACTTC; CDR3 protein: CASSRAGGYEQYF
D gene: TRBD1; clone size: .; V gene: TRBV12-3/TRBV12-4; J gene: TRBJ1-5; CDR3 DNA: TGTGCCAGCAGTTTAGGGGGACAGGGTTTGGGCCCTGGCAATCAGCCCCAGCATTTT; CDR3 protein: CASSLGGQGLGPGNQPQHF
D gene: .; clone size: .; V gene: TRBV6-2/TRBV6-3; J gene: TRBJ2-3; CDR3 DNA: TGTGCCAGCCGAGACTCCTTGGATACGCAGTATTTT; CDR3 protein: CASRDSLDTQYF
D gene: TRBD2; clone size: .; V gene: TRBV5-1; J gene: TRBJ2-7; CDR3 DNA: TGCGCCAGCAGCTTGGCCTCGGGAGGAGCCTACGAGCAGTACTTC; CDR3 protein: CASSLASGGAYEQYF
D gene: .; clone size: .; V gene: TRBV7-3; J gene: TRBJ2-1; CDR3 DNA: TGTGCCAGCAGCTTAGGAGGCGGCTCGGGCTACAATGAGCAGTTCTTC; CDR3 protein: CASSLGGGSGYNEQFF
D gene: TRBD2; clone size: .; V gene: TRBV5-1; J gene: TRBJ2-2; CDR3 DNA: TGCGCCAGCAGCGGCCTGACTAGCGGGCTCACCGGGGAGCTGTTTTTT; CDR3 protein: CASSGLTSGLTGELFF
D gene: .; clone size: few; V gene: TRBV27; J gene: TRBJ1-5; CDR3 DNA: TGTGCCAGCAGTTTAGCCCAAGATAGCAATCAGCCCCAGCATTTT; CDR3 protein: CASSLAQDSNQPQHF
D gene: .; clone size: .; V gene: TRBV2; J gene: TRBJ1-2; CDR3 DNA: TGTGCCAGCAGATCGGACACGCGTGCCTATGGCTACACCTTC; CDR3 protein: CASRSDTRAYGYTF
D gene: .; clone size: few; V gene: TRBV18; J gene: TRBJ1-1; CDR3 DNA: TGTGCCAGCTCCCCCTCGGGACCTGAAGCTTTCTTT; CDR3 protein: CASSPSGPEAFF
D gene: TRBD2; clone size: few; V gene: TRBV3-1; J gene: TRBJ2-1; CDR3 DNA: TGTGCCAGCAGGCATTCGACTAGCGGGAGGTCCAATGAGCAGTTCTTC; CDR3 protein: CASRHSTSGRSNEQFF
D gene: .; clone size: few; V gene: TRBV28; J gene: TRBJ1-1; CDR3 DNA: TGTGCAGTGGAAGCGGACACTGAAGCTTTCTTT; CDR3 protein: CAVEADTEAFF